A selection of T cell receptor beta chains follows, all from one sample in a study of graft-versus-host responses after intestinal transplantation. The protocol was immunoSEQ multiplex PCR, while the TCRdb copy is restricted to in-frame clones and leaves out a portion. The sample holds just over 95,000 clones, approximately 90% seen once. What these receptors recognize is not known. Sequencing used unstimulated CD4+ T cells sorted from spleen or lymph node cells, obtained before intestinal transplant. The receptors were sampled from a human donor who received an intestinal transplant. The CDR3 runs from the conserved cysteine through the conserved F or W. Fields, in order: D gene, V gene, clone size, J gene, CDR3 length, CDR3 DNA, CDR3 protein. The D gene is left open where the match is weak. Size is omitted from some rows. Given values are once, few, many or a class for expanded clones.

D gene: .
V gene: TRBV30
clone size: .
J gene: TRBJ2-7
CDR3 length: 17
CDR3 DNA: TGTGCCTGGAGTGTACAAGGGGTCAGTACACCTTTCTACGAGCAGTACTTC
CDR3 protein: CAWSVQGVSTPFYEQYF

D gene: TRBD1
V gene: TRBV30
clone size: .
J gene: TRBJ1-1
CDR3 length: 13
CDR3 DNA: TGTGCCTCCGGGACAGGGGTCAGGCTGGCAGCTTTCTTT
CDR3 protein: CASGTGVRLAAFF

D gene: .
V gene: TRBV2
clone size: few
J gene: TRBJ1-2
CDR3 length: 11
CDR3 DNA: TGTGCCAGCAGTGGACAGCTATACTACACCTTC
CDR3 protein: CASSGQLYYTF

D gene: .
V gene: TRBV4-2
clone size: .
J gene: TRBJ1-5
CDR3 length: 13
CDR3 DNA: TGTGCCAGCAGCCAACAGGGCAATCAGCCCCAGCATTTT
CDR3 protein: CASSQQGNQPQHF

D gene: TRBD1
V gene: TRBV5-6
clone size: .
J gene: TRBJ1-6
CDR3 length: 15
CDR3 DNA: TGTGCCAGCAGCTTAGGACAGGGTATAGGATCACCCCTCCACTTT
CDR3 protein: CASSLGQGIGSPLHF

D gene: .
V gene: TRBV19
clone size: .
J gene: TRBJ2-3
CDR3 length: 13
CDR3 DNA: TGTGCCAGTAGTCTTCAGTGGACAGATACGCAGTATTTT
CDR3 protein: CASSLQWTDTQYF

D gene: .
V gene: TRBV4-1
clone size: .
J gene: TRBJ1-3
CDR3 length: 16
CDR3 DNA: TGCGCCAGCAGCCAAGCTTTCAGGGGTTCTGGAAACACCATATATTTT
CDR3 protein: CASSQAFRGSGNTIYF

D gene: TRBD1
V gene: TRBV6-5
clone size: .
J gene: TRBJ2-7
CDR3 length: 14
CDR3 DNA: TGTGCCAGCAGTTCAGGACAGGGCTCCTACGAGCAGTACTTC
CDR3 protein: CASSSGQGSYEQYF

D gene: .
V gene: TRBV4-2
clone size: once
J gene: TRBJ2-1
CDR3 length: 15
CDR3 DNA: TGTGCCAGCAGCCAACGAGGATCAGGGTACAATGAGCAGTTCTTC
CDR3 protein: CASSQRGSGYNEQFF

D gene: .
V gene: TRBV7-9
clone size: .
J gene: TRBJ1-1
CDR3 length: 12
CDR3 DNA: TGTGCCAGCAGCTTACAGAACACTGAAGCTTTCTTT
CDR3 protein: CASSLQNTEAFF

D gene: TRBD2
V gene: TRBV6-6
clone size: .
J gene: TRBJ2-1
CDR3 length: 12
CDR3 DNA: TGTGCCAGCAGTCGTTCGGCGGGAGTTCAGTTCTTC
CDR3 protein: CASSRSAGVQFF